This passage covers 16 T cell receptor beta chains from one sample sequenced in a study of metastatic and nonmetastatic thyroid tumors. TCRdb re-analyzed the PCR reads using MiXCR. The sample includes 25,000 to 30,000 clones, about 25% of them seen just once. All patients were untreated before thyroid surgery. Specimen: blood. Source of these receptors: a female donor with papillary thyroid cancer or a benign thyroid nodule (not recorded which). Some clones in this sample may be carry-over from other donors' samples.

This clone was counted many times. This sequence joins TRBV30 and TRBJ2-1, with D unresolved. The CDR3 loop spans 14 amino acids. Trimming stripped 2 bases from V and 0 bases from J, with 8 bases between. CDR1 GTSNPN and CDR2 SVGIG come from the germline V gene (reference sequence). CDR3 sequence (DNA): TGTGCCTGGAGTAAGCAGAGCTCCTACAATGAGCAGTTCTTC. Amino acids: CAWSKQSSYNEQFF.

This clone appeared a few times. A junction boundary mismatches the germline segment, possibly from a read error. CDR3 loop: CANSQGTNYCYTF. DNA for the CDR3: TGTGCCAATAGCCAGGGGACTAACTATTGCTACACCTTC. The chain joins TRBV19 to TRBJ1-2; TRBD1 is a possible D gene (6 bases). In germline, CDR1 is LNHDA, CDR2 SQIVND (reference sequence). The CDR3 sequence is 13 residues long.

This clone was detected ten times or more. In DNA form, the CDR3 reads TGTGCCAGTAGTATAGGGGCAGCCAATCAGCCCCAGCATTTT. It is translated as CASSIGAANQPQHF. The chain couples TRBV19 to TRBJ1-5; D is ambiguous. Per germline, CDR1 LNHDA and CDR2 SQIVND (reference sequence). V was trimmed by 1 base and J by 3 bases, leaving 7 bases between them. The CDR3 has 14 residues.

This clone was seen many times. This rearrangement joins TRBV28 to TRBJ2-1; unclear D gene. V was trimmed by 3 bases and J by 6 bases, leaving 6 bases between them. The CDR3 contains 12 residues. Germline V CDR1 and CDR2: MDHEN, SYDVKM. The CDR3 region is CASSFSGNEQFF. The CDR3 region has the DNA TGTGCCAGCAGTTTTTCTGGCAATGAGCAGTTCTTC.

This clone has ten or more counts. The rearrangement uses TRBV28 and TRBJ2-5; TRBD2 is a possible D gene (6 bases). Trimming took off 10 bases at V and 5 bases at J, with 17 bases between the two ends. Germline lookup yields CDR1 MDHEN and CDR2 SYDVKM. The CDR3 runs 13 residues. CDR3 protein: CAIQGGGRETQYF. CDR3 sequence (DNA): TGTGCCATCCAGGGAGGCGGGCGGGAGACCCAGTACTTC.

This chain uses TRBV19 with TRBJ2-7; D unclear. This CDR3 has 14 residues. The ends were cut back, 0 bases at V and 10 bases at J, with 16 bases in the middle. CDR1 and CDR2 (germline): LNHDA, SQIVND (reference sequence). CDR3 sequence: CASSIDLRTTVQYF. DNA of the CDR3: TGTGCCAGTAGTATAGATCTTCGTACTACCGTCCAGTACTTC.

This clone was observed many times. This chain connects TRBV5-6 to TRBJ2-1, with TRBD2 identical over 12 bases. After removal of 4 bases from V and 7 bases from J, the junction contained 6 bases not matched to a gene. Germline CDR1 reads SGHDT; CDR2 reads YYEEEE. There are 15 residues in the CDR3. Here the CDR3 reads CASSELAGGANEQFF. DNA of the CDR3: TGTGCCAGCAGCGAGCTAGCGGGAGGGGCGAATGAGCAGTTCTTC.

The chain is built from TRBV9 and TRBJ2-5; either TRBD1 or TRBD2 may fit D (5 bases each). Trimming took 3 bases from V and 7 from J, leaving 16 bases between them. The CDR3 length is 14 residues. Germline CDR1 SGDLS, CDR2 YYNGEE. The CDR3 protein is CASSEAGTPGTQYF. In DNA, the CDR3 is TGTGCCAGCAGCGAGGCCGGGACCCCAGGGACCCAGTACTTC.

This clone appeared a single time. The junction does not match germline at one end; this may be a read error. The genes are TRBV11-2 and TRBJ1-1; D call uncertain. CDR3 length equals 12 residues. Germline V gives CDR1 SGHAT, CDR2 FQNNGV. CDR3 sequence: CASSLAGVAALF. The CDR3 nucleotides are TGTGCCAGCAGCTTAGCCGGCGTAGCGGCTTTATTT.

This clone was seen at least ten times. The chain employs TRBV7-6 and TRBJ2-3, with D maybe TRBD2 (5 bases). Germline V gives CDR1 SGHVS, CDR2 FNYEAQ. V dropped 2 bases and J dropped 2 bases, with 11 bases sitting between them. This CDR3 has 15 residues. In DNA, the CDR3 is TGTGCCAGCAGCTTATTCGACGACTACACAGATACGCAGTATTTT. It is translated as CASSLFDDYTDTQYF.

This clone was detected many times. This may arise from a read error, as a much more abundant clone is one base away. This chain uses TRBV20-1 with TRBJ2-3; tentatively, D is TRBD2 (5 bases). This CDR3 is 17 amino acids long. Germline CDR1 is DFQATT and CDR2 is SNEGSKA (reference sequence). CDR3 in DNA: TGCAGTGCTGGAGATTTAGGGTACCAGCCTCCGAGGGTTACGCAGTATTTT. This translates into CSAGDLGYQPPRVTQYF.

This clone has at least ten counts. The chain links TRBV11-2 to TRBJ2-4, with 9 positions matching TRBD1. The CDR3 is made up of 19 amino acids. Germline trimming cut 4 bases from V and 3 bases from J; bases unmatched to any gene: 16. CDR1 is SGHAT and CDR2 is FQNNGV in the germline V gene. Written as DNA, the CDR3 is TGTGCCAGCAGCTCGAGCCGGACAGGGGTCTTCGGGGTCAAAAACATTCAGTACTTC. It is translated as CASSSSRTGVFGVKNIQYF.

This clone was counted at least ten times. This rearrangement joins TRBV5-8 to TRBJ2-7; TRBD1 aligns across 9 bases. Germline V gene data show CDR1 as SGHTS and CDR2 as YDEGEE. The CDR3 contains 15 residues. Trimming cost V 3 bases and J 3 bases; bases outside gene matches: 7. CDR3 region: CASSSMGTGIYEQYF. For the CDR3, the DNA is TGTGCCAGCAGCTCGATGGGGACAGGGATCTACGAGCAGTACTTC.

On this clone: An end of the junction differs from the germline gene, which may be a read error. The rearrangement uses TRBV5-1 and TRBJ1-1; no definite D call. This CDR3 has 15 residues. Germline CDR1 reads SGHRS; CDR2 reads YFSETQ. CDR3 bases: TGCGCCAGCAGCTTAGGCTCTGTAGACTATTCCCAAGCTTTATTT. It yields the protein CASSLGSVDYSQALF.

There are a few counts of this clone. The same CDR3 can be traced to other DNA sequences in this sample. The chain joins TRBV4-1 to TRBJ1-1; D is unresolved. Germline V gene lookup returns CDR1 MGHRA and CDR2 YSYEKL. This CDR3 has 16 amino acids. V was clipped by 4 bases and J by 8 bases, with 23 bases between them. Written as DNA, the CDR3 is TGCGCCAGCAGCCTCCTTCCAGGAGGACTTTATGTCGAAGCTTTCTTT. The encoded protein is CASSLLPGGLYVEAFF.

This clone was observed many times. The rearrangement links TRBV2 to TRBJ1-2; 7 bases map to TRBD1. The CDR3 is 16 residues long. The germline gives CDR1 SNHLY, CDR2 FYNNEI. V was pared by 3 bases and J by 2 bases, with 9 bases of the junction left unmatched. The DNA for the CDR3 is TGTGCCAGCAGTGACACGACAGGGATTAAGAACTATGGCTACACCTTC. Residues: CASSDTTGIKNYGYTF.